This TCR beta chain was sequenced during a study of T cell repertoires in cytomegalovirus infection. Background on the study: Public TCR beta signatures marked donors with CMV infection and the matching HLA.

Trimming removed 4 bases from V and 5 bases from J, with 14 bases in between. This CDR3 is built from 14 residues. This clonotype was seen at least ten times. The antigen remains unidentified. In TCRdb, the reads were re-called with MiXCR into one record per CDR3 protein. In the table there are about 140,000 distinct CDR3 sequences, 5.5% to 8% of which are singletons. Study-wide results and limits: Dominating the ex vivo response were HLA-C-restricted CMV-specific TCR beta clonotypes. Summed frequency of shared TCR beta families picked out CMV carriers who also had the relevant HLA.

This chain uses TRBV12-3 or TRBV12-4 with TRBJ2-5, with D perhaps TRBD1 (6 bases). The TCR comes from a human donor in good health (CMV status not recorded). Some clones in this sample may be carry-over from other donors' samples. Source material: PBMCs. CDR3 sequence: CASSSQGSKETQYF. CDR3 DNA: TGTGCCAGCAGTTCACAGGGTTCGAAGGAGACCCAGTACTTC.